Detailed here is one T cell receptor beta chain. Its antigen remains unknown. This specimen belongs to a study of CXCR4 blockade with PD-1 therapy in pancreatic cancer. General study findings and limits: Only TCRbeta chains were sequenced here. Tumor clonality averaged approximately 0.15 versus 0.048 in healthy blood, not predicting survival. Clone frequency correlated with its number of distinct nucleotide rearrangements.

The germline CDR1 and CDR2 sequences are KGHSH and LQKENI. The ends were cut back, 3 bases at V and 6 bases at J, with 11 bases in the middle. The CDR3 is 14 amino acids. Repertoires were generated with immunoSEQ multiplex PCR, while TCRdb's copy carries only in-frame clones and drops some. The sample yields about 17,000 clones, around 70% seen once. The source is a human donor with pancreatic ductal adenocarcinoma. Material for sequencing was tumor tissue. The V gene is TRBV18, the J gene TRBJ2-2; no firm D call. The CDR3 sequence is CASSPSFDAGELFF. Written as DNA, the CDR3 is TGTGCCAGCTCACCCTCCTTTGACGCCGGGGAGCTGTTTTTT. Full variable domain (outside the CDR3, taken from reference TRBV18 and TRBJ2-2): NAGVMQNPRHLVRRRGQEARLRCSPMKGHSHVYWYRQLPEEGLKFMVYLQKENIIDESGMPKERFSAEFPKEGPSILRIQQVVRGDSAAYFCASSPSFDAGELFFGEGSRLTVL.